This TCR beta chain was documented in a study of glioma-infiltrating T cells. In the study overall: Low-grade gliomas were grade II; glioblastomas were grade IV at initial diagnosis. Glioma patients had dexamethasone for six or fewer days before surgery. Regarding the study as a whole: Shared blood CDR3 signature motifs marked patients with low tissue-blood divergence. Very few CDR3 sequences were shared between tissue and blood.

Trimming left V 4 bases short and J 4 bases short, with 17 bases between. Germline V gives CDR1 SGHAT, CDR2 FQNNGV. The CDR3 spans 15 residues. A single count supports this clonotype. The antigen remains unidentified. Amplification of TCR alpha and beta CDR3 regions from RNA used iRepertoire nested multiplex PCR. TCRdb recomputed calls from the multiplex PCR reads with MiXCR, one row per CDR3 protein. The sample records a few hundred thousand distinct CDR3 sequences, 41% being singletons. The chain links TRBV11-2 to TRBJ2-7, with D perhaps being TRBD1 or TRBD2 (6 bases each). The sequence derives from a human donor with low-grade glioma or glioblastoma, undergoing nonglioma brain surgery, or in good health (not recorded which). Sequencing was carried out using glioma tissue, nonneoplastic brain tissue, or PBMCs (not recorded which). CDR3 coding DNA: TGTGCCAGCAGCTCACTGACGGGGGCCCGATACGAGCAGTACTTC. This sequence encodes CASSSLTGARYEQYF.